This TCR beta chain was sequenced during a study of T-cell memory formation after mild COVID-19. As for the study in general: Clusters were largely donor specific. The study, taken as a whole, reports: Cross-reactive memory appears to have joined, as suggested by some responding clones showing up in pre-infection memory.

With respect to this clonotype: What it binds is not known.

The ends lost 2 bases at V and 1 base at J; junction bases unmatched: 3. This CDR3 is 14 amino acids long. The germline CDR1 and CDR2 sequences are SGHRS and YFSETQ. TCRdb analysed the 5' RACE reads with MiXCR anew, one entry per CDR3 protein. Altogether roughly 450,000 distinct CDR3 sequences are present, roughly 18% being singletons, with the ten largest covering 10% to 15%. The chain combines TRBV5-1 with TRBJ2-7; 7 bases align to TRBD1. This sequence was found in an adult woman who had mild COVID-19 (a few samples of this study predate the infection). Cell type and time point are not known. The sample consisted of PBMCs or a T cell subset sorted from them (not recorded which). The CDR3 DNA sequence: TGCGCCAGCAGCTTACCGGGACAGTCCTACGAGCAGTACTTC. It is translated as CASSLPGQSYEQYF.